This entry describes one T cell receptor (beta chain). The data derive from a study of blood T cell repertoires in COVID-19. Study details: The United States, Italy and Spain were the sources of the acute and convalescent COVID-19 samples. T cells, B-cell-depleted T cells, or PBMCs supplied cDNA or gDNA.

The CDR3 runs to 15 residues. Trimming took 2 bases from V and 6 from J; bases not matched to a gene: 7. CDR1 is SGHTA, CDR2 FQGNSA, per germline. Under the authors' procedure: Reference gene primer amplification gave nucleated cell count estimates. Clones were sequenced by immunoSEQ multiplex PCR, and TCRdb holds only the in-frame ones, with some missing. From that table come the V and J calls and clone size; the DNA was used to work out D and trimming. This sample has over 120,000 clones, with about four fifths found just once. The source material was peripheral blood. The chain employs TRBV7-2 and TRBJ2-3, with 8 nucleotides matching TRBD2. The TCR sequence derives from a woman of 80 years or more with acute or convalescent COVID-19. For the CDR3, the DNA is TGTGCCAGCAGCTTACAGGGCGGGGGGCCCGATACGCAGTATTTT. Its translation: CASSLQGGGPDTQYF.